Listed below are T cell receptor beta chains from one sample, sequenced in a study of breast tumors, draining lymph nodes, adjacent tissues. One entry per CDR3 protein results from TCRdb running MiXCR on the multiplex PCR reads. The sample has under 250,000 distinct CDR3 sequences, 32% seen once. Sequencing input: axillary lymph node tissue. The receptors were gathered from a female donor with breast cancer. Some clones in this sample may be carry-over from other donors' samples. Both conserved end residues are trimmed from each CDR3.

V gene: TRBV6-1
CDR3 length: 12
CDR3 protein: ASSAGTLGPEQF

V gene: TRBV18
CDR3 length: 12
CDR3 protein: ASSPTSDSYEQY

V gene: TRBV7-2
CDR3 length: 10
CDR3 protein: ASSRGTSGYT

V gene: TRBV7-2
CDR3 length: 13
CDR3 protein: ASSLGDTTLRDQH

V gene: TRBV6-1
CDR3 length: 15
CDR3 protein: ASSEAVGGRWTGELF

V gene: TRBV20-1
CDR3 length: 10
CDR3 protein: SAGGWGTIQY

V gene: TRBV5-1
CDR3 length: 14
CDR3 protein: ASSPGQSRLQETQY

V gene: TRBV19
CDR3 length: 12
CDR3 protein: ASSRDFSYNEQF

V gene: TRBV5-1
CDR3 length: 13
CDR3 protein: ASSLGTSGRHIQY

V gene: TRBV7-3
CDR3 length: 17
CDR3 protein: ASSLMPLTSRTGGGELF

V gene: TRBV11-3
CDR3 length: 11
CDR3 protein: ASASEAKTIQY

V gene: TRBV3-1
CDR3 length: 14
CDR3 protein: ASSSEDGGYNSPLH

V gene: TRBV7-9
CDR3 length: 12
CDR3 protein: ASSHGTFNEKLF

V gene: TRBV5-4
CDR3 length: 11
CDR3 protein: ASSPQGYYTQY

V gene: TRBV19
CDR3 length: 12
CDR3 protein: ASSKDRWDEKLF

V gene: TRBV9
CDR3 length: 16
CDR3 protein: ASSGTLGGGHGSAEQY

V gene: TRBV19
CDR3 length: 13
CDR3 protein: ASSLSTGAGNGYT

V gene: TRBV6-1
CDR3 length: 10
CDR3 protein: ASSPRGLREF

V gene: TRBV3-1
CDR3 length: 12
CDR3 protein: ASSSGFSTDTQY

V gene: TRBV7-3
CDR3 length: 13
CDR3 protein: ASSRGPTSSSEQF